A single sample gave rise to the 12 T cell receptor beta chains below, sequenced in a study of human T cells and chemical hapten exposure. TCRdb used MiXCR to reprocess the RACE reads, holding one entry per CDR3 protein. Among about 110,000 distinct CDR3 sequences, 9.2% were seen once, and the ten largest hold 2.5% to 3.5%. The time point was: patch test 2, 6 weeks after DPC sensitization. Treatment defined: therapeutic diphenylcyclopropenone sensitization with weekly scalp DPC. Source: whole blood, taken in connection with sensitization to the hapten diphenylcyclopropenone (DPC). The receptors shown here come from a woman between 35 and 50 years old with alopecia areata. Some clones in this sample may be carry-over from other donors' samples.

This clonotype was seen more than once but under ten times. The V gene is TRBV11-2, the J gene TRBJ2-1; D may be TRBD2 (5 bases). CDR1 is SGHAT and CDR2 is FQNNGV in the germline V gene. The length of the CDR3 is 17 residues. V was shortened by 3 bases and J by 0 bases, with 15 bases between the two germline ends. CDR3: CASSFFTGLSSYNEQFF. CDR3 nucleotide sequence: TGTGCCAGCAGCTTCTTCACCGGACTCAGCTCCTACAATGAGCAGTTCTTC.

This clonotype showed up just a few times. V is TRBV4-2 and J is TRBJ2-7, with D hard to call. Looked up from germline, CDR1 is LGHNA and CDR2 is YNFKEQ. Trimming left V 0 bases short and J 3 bases short, with 12 bases between. The CDR3 contains 15 residues. The CDR3 sequence: CASSQDAGKYYEQYF. CDR3 DNA sequence: TGTGCCAGCAGCCAAGACGCAGGAAAATACTACGAGCAGTACTTC.

The rearrangement links TRBV6-2 or TRBV6-3 to TRBJ1-6; D is uncertain. Germline assignment: CDR1 MNHEY and CDR2 SVGEGT. The CDR3 contains 14 residues. V shed 0 bases and J shed 5 bases, with 5 bases lying between them. The CDR3 region has the DNA TGTGCCAGCAGTTACTCGCGTAATAATTCACCCCTCCACTTT. Amino acid sequence: CASSYSRNNSPLHF.

V and J are TRBV7-2 and TRBJ1-1; TRBD1 agrees at 10 bases. Germline values: CDR1 SGHTA, CDR2 FQGNSA. The CDR3 consists of 14 residues. Unmatched junction bases numbered 10, after V lost 4 bases and J lost 11 bases. The CDR3 coding sequence is TGTGCCAGCAGCTCAGGGGGACAGGGGCTTGGGGCTTTCTTT. Encoded protein: CASSSGGQGLGAFF.

This clonotype was detected a few times. The chain combines TRBV7-2 with TRBJ2-7; TRBD2 is a possible D gene (5 bases). The CDR3 has 16 residues. The germline V gene has CDR1 SGHTA and CDR2 FQGNSA. V was cut by 2 bases and J by 0 bases, with 14 bases left in between. The CDR3 DNA is TGTGCCAGCAGCTTACCCGGTCGGGGAAGCTCCTACGAGCAGTACTTC. Translating gives CASSLPGRGSSYEQYF.

To note about this clonotype: Being one base from a much bigger clone, this may be a read error. The gene calls are TRBV6-6 and TRBJ1-5; D unresolved. The CDR3 consists of 15 residues. CDR1 is MNHNY, CDR2 SVGAGI, per germline (reference sequence). V was trimmed by 0 bases and J by 2 bases, leaving 8 bases between them. CDR3 protein: CASSYSRRGNQPQHF. The CDR3, as DNA: TGTGCCAGCAGTTACTCGAGACGGGGCAATCAGCCCCAGCATTTT.

The J gene is TRBJ2-1, the V gene TRBV9; 8 nucleotides agree with TRBD2. The V gene end was trimmed by 0 bases and the J gene end by 9 bases; junction bases not matched to a gene: 8. Germline assignment: CDR1 SGDLS and CDR2 YYNGEE. The CDR3 is 15 amino acids. In DNA form, the CDR3 reads TGTGCCAGCAGCGTAGAGTACCGGGGGGGCCCTGAGCAGTTCTTC. Amino acid sequence: CASSVEYRGGPEQFF.

The table lists this clonotype with many counts. V is TRBV7-2 and J is TRBJ2-1; tentatively, D is TRBD1 (6 bases). Trimming shortened V by 1 base and J by 2 bases, and 9 bases separated the two germline ends. The CDR3 sequence is 15 residues long. CDR1 and CDR2 (germline): SGHTA, FQGNSA. CDR3 amino acids: CASSLEGVAYNEQFF. Written as DNA, the CDR3 is TGTGCCAGCAGCTTAGAGGGGGTGGCCTACAATGAGCAGTTCTTC. The full variable domain, in which reference TRBV7-2 and TRBJ2-1 provide the parts outside the CDR3, is GAGVSQSPSNKVTEKGKDVELRCDPISGHTALYWYRQSLGQGLEFLIYFQGNSAPDKSGLPSDRFSAERTGGSVSTLTIQRTQQEDSAVYLCASSLEGVAYNEQFFGPGTRLTVL.

Many counts were recorded for this clonotype. The CDR3 bases are TGTGCCACCAGCAGAGAAGCTTTAGCGGGGGACTCCTACGAGCAGTACTTC. It is translated as CATSREALAGDSYEQYF. The chain links TRBV15 to TRBJ2-7, with 9 bases lining up with TRBD2. V trimming: 0 bases; J trimming: 0 bases; junction bases outside the gene matches: 6. The CDR3 is 17 residues long. The germline V gene has CDR1 LNHNV and CDR2 YYDKDF (reference sequence).

The chain couples TRBV18 to TRBJ1-1, with TRBD1 as a possible D gene (6 bases). Germline V gives CDR1 KGHSH, CDR2 LQKENI. The CDR3 totals 15 residues. The V end was cut by 1 base, the J end by 3 bases, with 12 bases between. CDR3 sequence (DNA): TGTGCCAGCTCACCACAGGGTGGGGGCGACACTGAAGCTTTCTTT. This codes for CASSPQGGGDTEAFF.

This clonotype was found many times. This chain joins TRBV7-2 and TRBJ2-1, with D tentatively TRBD2 (7 bases). Germline V gene sequence: CDR1 SGHTA, CDR2 FQGNSA. The ends were cut back, 8 bases at V and 3 bases at J, with 11 bases in the middle. The CDR3 runs 13 residues. Here the CDR3 reads CASGGASYNEQFF. The CDR3 nucleotides are TGTGCCAGCGGGGGGGCGAGCTACAATGAGCAGTTCTTC. Using reference TRBV7-2 and TRBJ2-1 for the parts outside the CDR3, the full variable domain is GAGVSQSPSNKVTEKGKDVELRCDPISGHTALYWYRQSLGQGLEFLIYFQGNSAPDKSGLPSDRFSAERTGGSVSTLTIQRTQQEDSAVYLCASGGASYNEQFFGPGTRLTVL.

This clonotype was recorded many times. The V call is TRBV7-2, the J call TRBJ2-7; 7 nucleotides line up with TRBD1. There are 15 residues in the CDR3. After removal of 2 bases from V and 5 bases from J, the junction contained 9 bases not matched to a gene. From germline, CDR1 is SGHTA and CDR2 FQGNSA. The CDR3 sequence: CASSLTGTVKDEQYF. In DNA, the CDR3 is TGTGCCAGCAGCTTAACCGGGACAGTGAAAGACGAGCAGTACTTC.